Shown below are 20 T cell receptor beta chains from a single sample sequenced in a study of T cell repertoires in cytomegalovirus infection (dated by TCRdb to 2018 to 2020). Instrument on record: Illumina HiSeq 1500. In-frame beta chains were kept once TCRdb had trimmed the public reads at Q25 with fastp and called clones with MiXCR. Every distinct CDR3 protein forms one entry, paired with its most common genes and DNA. This sample holds a few hundred thousand distinct CDR3 sequences; roughly an eighth were observed only once. The ten top clones hold around 8.1% of the sample. Sequences were obtained from PBMCs. All receptors derive from a human donor in good health (CMV status not recorded). Some clones in this sample may be carry-over from other donors' samples.

The chain has TRBV5-6 and TRBJ2-7; possibly TRBD2 for D (5 bases). The CDR3 spans 12 residues. Germline V gene sequence: CDR1 SGHDT, CDR2 YYEEEE. Trimming stripped 0 bases from V and 7 bases from J, with 8 bases between. For the CDR3, the DNA is TGTGCCAGCAGCTTGGGGGGAGTGGAGCAGTACTTC. Its protein is CASSLGGVEQYF.

This clonotype came up many times. The V and J genes are TRBV19 and TRBJ1-5, with D maybe TRBD1 (5 bases). Trimming stripped 5 bases from V and 6 bases from J, with 20 bases between. CDR1 LNHDA and CDR2 SQIVND come from the germline V gene (reference sequence). The CDR3 runs 16 residues. This CDR3 is CASSPKGRGELQPQHF. CDR3 DNA sequence: TGTGCCAGTAGTCCCAAGGGAAGGGGCGAACTTCAGCCCCAGCATTTT.

This clonotype has at least ten counts. This chain uses TRBV7-2 with TRBJ2-1; 14 bases are a match to TRBD2. Trimming at V came to 4 bases and at J to 2 bases, leaving 4 bases not matched to a gene. CDR3 length: 17 amino acids. In germline, CDR1 is SGHTA, CDR2 FQGNSA. CDR3 amino acids: CASSSPGLAGAYNEQFF. CDR3 DNA: TGTGCCAGCAGCTCACCGGGACTAGCGGGGGCCTACAATGAGCAGTTCTTC. The full variable domain, in which reference TRBV7-2 and TRBJ2-1 provide the parts outside the CDR3, is GAGVSQSPSNKVTEKGKDVELRCDPISGHTALYWYRQSLGQGLEFLIYFQGNSAPDKSGLPSDRFSAERTGGSVSTLTIQRTQQEDSAVYLCASSSPGLAGAYNEQFFGPGTRLTVL.

The chain combines TRBV20-1 with TRBJ1-6; 10 bases map to TRBD1. From germline, CDR1 is DFQATT and CDR2 SNEGSKA (reference sequence). The CDR3 totals 18 residues. Trimming cost V 0 bases and J 7 bases; bases outside gene matches: 12. The CDR3: CSAREKPDRGPDNSPLHF. CDR3 DNA: TGCAGTGCTAGAGAAAAGCCCGACAGGGGGCCAGACAATTCACCCCTCCACTTT.

This chain links TRBV20-1 with TRBJ2-1, with a tentative D call TRBD2 (6 bases). Germline V gene data show CDR1 as DFQATT and CDR2 as SNEGSKA (reference sequence). The CDR3 contains 14 residues. Deletions cut 5 bases from V and 0 bases from J, with 11 bases between. CDR3 sequence: CSAPGLDSYNEQFF. The CDR3 DNA sequence: TGCAGTGCTCCGGGACTTGACTCCTACAATGAGCAGTTCTTC.

There are a few counts of this clonotype. The chain links TRBV7-9 to TRBJ1-1; 7 positions agree with TRBD1. The CDR3 length is 15 residues. The germline CDR1 and CDR2 sequences are SEHNR and FQNEAQ (reference sequence). The V and J ends lost 5 bases and 3 bases, in that order; junction bases with no gene match: 9. CDR3 sequence (DNA): TGTGCCAGCAGCGCCCGGGACAGCGCTTACACTGAAGCTTTCTTT. Translating it yields CASSARDSAYTEAFF.

The chain has TRBV19 and TRBJ2-6, with D hard to call. The germline V and J ends were trimmed by 5 bases and 4 bases, with 18 bases remaining between them. This CDR3 region has 17 residues. CDR1 is LNHDA and CDR2 is SQIVND in the germline V gene (reference sequence). For the CDR3, the DNA is TGTGCCAGTAGTCCCACCCTTCTCGCGTTGGGGGCCAACGTCCTGACTTTC. Translated, it gives CASSPTLLALGANVLTF.

This clonotype occurred a few times. This chain connects TRBV29-1 to TRBJ1-1; the match to TRBD1 covers 9 bases. Germline V lookup: CDR1 SQVTM, CDR2 ANQGSEA. The CDR3 length is 15 residues. The junction had 8 bases not matched to a gene; V was cut back by 6 bases and J by 0 bases. CDR3 in DNA: TGCAGCGTCGTAGTGGGACAGGGAATGAACACTGAAGCTTTCTTT. This sequence encodes CSVVVGQGMNTEAFF.

This chain connects TRBV20-1 to TRBJ2-6; D is uncertain. CDR1 and CDR2 (germline): DFQATT, SNEGSKA (reference sequence). Trimming left V 2 bases short and J 0 bases short, with 8 bases between. The CDR3 sequence is 15 residues long. This chain's CDR3 is CSARPLLSGANVLTF. The CDR3 nucleotides read TGCAGTGCTAGACCCCTGCTCTCTGGGGCCAACGTCCTGACTTTC.

There are many counts of this clonotype. The chain is built from TRBV7-8 and TRBJ1-1; TRBD1 is a possible D gene (5 bases). The length of the CDR3 is 16 residues. Germline CDR1 is SGHVS and CDR2 is FQNEAQ. Trimming pared 5 bases from V and 1 base from J, leaving 17 bases between. The DNA of the CDR3 is TGTGCCAGCAGCCCCCTTCGTGGGGGGGGGAACACTGAAGCTTTCTTT. Its translation: CASSPLRGGGNTEAFF. The entire variable domain, with the rest obtained from reference TRBV7-8 and TRBJ1-1, is as follows: GAGVSQSPRYKVAKRGQDVALRCDPISGHVSLFWYQQALGQGPEFLTYFQNEAQLDKSGLPSDRFFAERPEGSVSTLKIQRTQQEDSAVYLCASSPLRGGGNTEAFFGQGTRLTVV.

Many counts were recorded for this clonotype. The chain combines TRBV12-3 or TRBV12-4 with TRBJ1-5; 7 bases map to TRBD1. V shed 4 bases, J shed 4 bases, and the junction held 10 bases outside the gene matches. This CDR3 region has 16 residues. The CDR3 DNA is TGTGCCAGCAGTTCTTACAGGGGCATGGGGAATCAGCCCCAGCATTTT. Its translation: CASSSYRGMGNQPQHF.

The sample holds many counts of this clonotype. The V call is TRBV7-2, the J call TRBJ2-7; D is ambiguous. This CDR3 is 15 amino acids long. The ends were cut back, 1 base at V and 2 bases at J, with 12 bases in the middle. Per germline, CDR1 SGHTA and CDR2 FQGNSA. The CDR3 spells CASSLVWDPTYEQYF. As DNA, the CDR3 is TGTGCCAGCAGCTTAGTGTGGGATCCCACCTACGAGCAGTACTTC.

This clonotype has just a few counts. CDR3 amino acids: CASTGQGAYEQYF. In nucleotides, the CDR3 is TGTGCCAGCACGGGACAGGGAGCCTACGAGCAGTACTTC. The chain recombines TRBV19 with TRBJ2-7, with 9 bases aligning to TRBD1. Germline values: CDR1 LNHDA, CDR2 SQIVND (reference sequence). There are 13 residues in the CDR3. The junction had 5 bases not matched to a gene; V was cut back by 9 bases and J by 2 bases. The full variable domain, completed using reference TRBV19 and TRBJ2-7, is DGGITQSPKYLFRKEGQNVTLSCEQNLNHDAMYWYRQDPGQGLRLIYYSQIVNDFQKGDIAEGYSVSREKKESFPLTVTSAQKNPTAFYLCASTGQGAYEQYFGPGTRLTVT.

This clonotype has just a few counts. The V and J genes are TRBV6-6 and TRBJ2-7; D may match TRBD1 or TRBD2 (6 bases each). Trimming cost V 7 bases and J 7 bases, with 20 bases left between them. This CDR3 has 14 residues. Looked up from germline, CDR1 is MNHNY and CDR2 is SVGAGI (reference sequence). This CDR3 is CASNPNWGAREQYF. The CDR3 DNA reads as TGTGCCAGCAACCCCAATTGGGGGGCCAGGGAGCAGTACTTC.

The sample holds many counts of this clonotype. V is TRBV6-1 and J is TRBJ2-1; 8 bases are a match to TRBD2. Germline values: CDR1 MNHNS, CDR2 SASEGT. The CDR3 is 15 residues long. The V segment lost 7 bases and the J segment 6 bases; nucleotides outside the gene matches: 11. The DNA for the CDR3 is TGTGCCAGCAAGACGGGAGGGCCCGCGGTCAATGAGCAGTTCTTC. This translates into CASKTGGPAVNEQFF.

As for this clonotype: A much larger clone is a single base away; this may be a read error. The rearrangement joins TRBV28 to TRBJ2-5; D is uncertain. Germline V gene data show CDR1 as MDHEN and CDR2 as SYDVKM. The CDR3 length is 15 residues. Trimming left V 3 bases short and J 2 bases short, with 13 bases between. Here the CDR3 reads CASSFEQYLQETQYF. The CDR3, as DNA: TGTGCCAGCAGTTTTGAACAGTACCTGCAAGAGACCCAGTACTTC.

The rearrangement links TRBV5-6 to TRBJ2-5; D possibly matches TRBD1 or TRBD2 (5 bases each). The CDR3 sequence is 14 residues long. Per the germline V gene, CDR1 is SGHDT and CDR2 is YYEEEE. V dropped 2 bases and J dropped 3 bases, with 11 bases sitting between them. In DNA form, the CDR3 reads TGTGCCAGCAGCTTTTTAGGGGACGAAGAGACCCAGTACTTC. It yields the protein CASSFLGDEETQYF.

This sequence joins TRBV5-1 and TRBJ1-1; D is possibly TRBD1 (6 bases). The CDR3 consists of 17 residues. The V end was cut by 3 bases, the J end by 0 bases, with 18 bases between. CDR1 is SGHRS and CDR2 is YFSETQ in the germline V gene. CDR3 sequence reads: CASSSNRERNMNTEAFF. CDR3 in DNA: TGCGCCAGCAGCTCCAACAGGGAAAGGAACATGAACACTGAAGCTTTCTTT.

This clonotype occurred many times. The V gene is TRBV6-4, the J gene TRBJ1-1; tentative D call: TRBD1 (5 bases). Germline values: CDR1 MRHNA, CDR2 SNTAGT. Trimming shortened V by 11 bases and J by 0 bases, and 13 bases separated the two germline ends. The CDR3 spans 13 residues. CDR3: CARWGVLNTEAFF. DNA of the CDR3: TGTGCCCGCTGGGGGGTTCTGAACACTGAAGCTTTCTTT.

This clonotype was counted ten times or more. The chain uses TRBV7-2 and TRBJ2-1; TRBD2 agrees at 9 bases. The ends lost 0 bases at V and 4 bases at J; junction bases unmatched: 13. This CDR3 region has 19 residues. Germline values: CDR1 SGHTA, CDR2 FQGNSA. CDR3 in DNA: TGTGCCAGCAGCTTAGCACTAGCGGGCGGGTGGCCCCCATACAATGAGCAGTTCTTC. Its translation: CASSLALAGGWPPYNEQFF.